This TCR beta chain is drawn from a study of CD8 T cells in ankylosing spondylitis. Study-wide results and limits: Earlier literature documents some of the motif variants in reactive arthritis synovial fluid and blood. Seemingly distinctive of ankylosing spondylitis blood was a TCR beta motif formed by eight highly homologous variants.

CDR1 and CDR2 (germline): SGHRS, YFSETQ. The CDR3 covers 15 residues. Trimming pared 2 bases from V and 4 bases from J, leaving 13 bases between. TCRdb reprocessed the 5' RACE reads via MiXCR and lists one record per CDR3 protein. The sample lists 200,000 to 250,000 distinct CDR3 sequences; 15% to 20% were seen once. A remark on this clonotype: The antigen remains undetermined.

The TCR comes from a male donor with ankylosing spondylitis. The chain employs TRBV5-1 and TRBJ2-4; D may be TRBD1 or TRBD2 (6 bases each). The sequencing input was blood, either unsorted or a sorted T cell fraction (not recorded which). The CDR3 nucleotides are TGCGCCAGCAGCTTAAACGGGGGCGAAAAAAACATTCAGTACTTC. It specifies CASSLNGGEKNIQYF.